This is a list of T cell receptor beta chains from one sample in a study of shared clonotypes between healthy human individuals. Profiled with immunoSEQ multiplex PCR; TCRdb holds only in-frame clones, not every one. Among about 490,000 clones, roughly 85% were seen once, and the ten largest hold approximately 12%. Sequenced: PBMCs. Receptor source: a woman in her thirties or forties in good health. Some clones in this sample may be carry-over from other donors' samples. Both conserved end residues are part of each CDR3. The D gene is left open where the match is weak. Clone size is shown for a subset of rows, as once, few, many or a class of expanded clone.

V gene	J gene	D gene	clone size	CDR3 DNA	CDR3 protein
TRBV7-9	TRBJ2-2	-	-	TGTGCCAGCAGCTTCCCAAACACCGGGGAGCTGTTTTTT	CASSFPNTGELFF
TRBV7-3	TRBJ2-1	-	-	TGTGCCAGCAGCACAGGGACTACCCACAATGAGCAGTTCTTC	CASSTGTTHNEQFF
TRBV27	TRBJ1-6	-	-	TGTGCCAGCAGTTTATTTTCAGGGGCCGGGTCACCCCTCCACTTT	CASSLFSGAGSPLHF
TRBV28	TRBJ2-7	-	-	TGTGCCAGCCTCAGCGCAAGTACCTACGAGCAGTACTTC	CASLSASTYEQYF
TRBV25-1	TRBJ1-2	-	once	TGTGCCAGCAGCATAGGACAGAGGGGAGGCTACACCTTC	CASSIGQRGGYTF
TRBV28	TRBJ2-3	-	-	TGTGCCAGCAGTTTGAACAGGGTGACAGATACGCAGTATTTT	CASSLNRVTDTQYF
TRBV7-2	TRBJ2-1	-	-	TGTGCCAGCAGCTTAGATCGGTGGGATAATGAGCAGTTCTTC	CASSLDRWDNEQFF
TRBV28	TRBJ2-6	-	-	TGTGCCAGCAGTCCCCGGGACCCAGGGAGAGTTTCTGGGGCCAACGTCCTGACTTTC	CASSPRDPGRVSGANVLTF
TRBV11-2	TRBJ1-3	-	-	TGTGCCAGCAGCTTAGGCCCGGTGGCGGCTGGAAACACCATATATTTT	CASSLGPVAAGNTIYF
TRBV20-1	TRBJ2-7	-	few	TGCAGTGCAAGACGGACCTACGAGCAGTACTTC	CSARRTYEQYF
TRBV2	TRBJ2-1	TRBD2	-	TGTGCCAGCAGCGGACTAGCGGGAAGCAATGAGCAGTTCTTC	CASSGLAGSNEQFF
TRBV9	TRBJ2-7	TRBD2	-	TGTGCCAGCAGCACAGCGGGGGAGGAGAAGCAGTACTTC	CASSTAGEEKQYF
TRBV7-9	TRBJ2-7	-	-	TGTGCCAGCAGCTTTCCCCGGGACGGAGGATCCTACGAGCAGTACTTC	CASSFPRDGGSYEQYF
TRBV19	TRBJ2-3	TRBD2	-	TGTGCCAGTAGTACCCAAGCGGGAGGGCCCCCCGGGGGTGCTACGCAGTATTTT	CASSTQAGGPPGGATQYF
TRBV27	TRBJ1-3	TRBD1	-	TGTGCCAGCAGTCGGACAGGCATTGGAAACACCATATATTTT	CASSRTGIGNTIYF
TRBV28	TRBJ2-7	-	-	TGTGCCAGCAGCCCGACAGGCCCGTTCTACGAGCAGTACTTC	CASSPTGPFYEQYF
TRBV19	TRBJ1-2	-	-	TGTGCCAGTAGTATCCGTCTCCAGGGCTCCAGTGGCTACACCTTC	CASSIRLQGSSGYTF
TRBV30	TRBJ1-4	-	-	TGTGCCTGGAGTGCGGGGGGCGCAGAACTGTTTTTT	CAWSAGGAELFF
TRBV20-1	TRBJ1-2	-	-	TGCAGTGCAGGGACACTGAGGAGCTACACCTTC	CSAGTLRSYTF
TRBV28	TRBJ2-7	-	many	TGTGCCAGCAGTGGACACGATCCGGGACGCCGGTACTACGAGCAGTACTTC	CASSGHDPGRRYYEQYF
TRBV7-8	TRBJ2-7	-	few	TGTGCCAGCAGCTTTAGGACAAGCCACTCGGGGCAGTACTTC	CASSFRTSHSGQYF
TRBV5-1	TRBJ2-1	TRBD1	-	TGCGCCAGCAGCTTGGAGGGACAGCCCTACAATGAGCAGTTCTTC	CASSLEGQPYNEQFF
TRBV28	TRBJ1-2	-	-	TGTGCCAGCAGTCCGATTGACCGGGACATCGACTATGGCTACACCTTC	CASSPIDRDIDYGYTF
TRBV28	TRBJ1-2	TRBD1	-	TGTGCCAGCAGTTTTCACGGACAGGAAGCTAACTATGGCTACACCTTC	CASSFHGQEANYGYTF
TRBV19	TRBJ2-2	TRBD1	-	TGTGCCAGTAGGGGACTCTTGGGACAGGGCGACACCGGGGAGCTGTTTTTT	CASRGLLGQGDTGELFF
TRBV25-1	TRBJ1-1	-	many	TGTGCCAGCAGTGAATATGTAGGGGACACTGAAGCTTTCTTT	CASSEYVGDTEAFF
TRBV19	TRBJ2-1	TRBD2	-	TGTGCCAGTGGTTTACGCGGGAGTTACAATGAGCAGTTCTTC	CASGLRGSYNEQFF
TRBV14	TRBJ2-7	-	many	TGTGCCAGCAGCCTGGGGACATTACCCTACGAGCAGTACTTC	CASSLGTLPYEQYF
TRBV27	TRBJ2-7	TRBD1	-	TGTGCCAGCAGTCCCGGGACAGGGAAGCGAAGCTCCTACGAGCAGTACTTC	CASSPGTGKRSSYEQYF
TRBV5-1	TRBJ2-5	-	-	TGCGCCAGCAGCTCAACTACGCAAGAGACCCAGTACTTC	CASSSTTQETQYF
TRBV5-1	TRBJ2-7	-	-	TGCGCCAGCAGCTTGGTCCCAGAAGCCTACGAGCAGTACTTC	CASSLVPEAYEQYF
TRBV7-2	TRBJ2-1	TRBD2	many	TGTGCCAGCACCAAGGGGCGGGAGGGGTATGAGCAGTTCTTC	CASTKGREGYEQFF
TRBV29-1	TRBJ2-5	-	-	TGCAGCGCCCCCGGGGGACCGGGACTGTGGACCCAGTACTTC	CSAPGGPGLWTQYF
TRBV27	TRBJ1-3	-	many	TGTGCCAGCAGGGGGAACTCTGGAAACACCATATATTTT	CASRGNSGNTIYF
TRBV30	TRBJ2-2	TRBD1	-	TGTGCCTGGGGGGTGACAGGGATACCCGGGGAGCTGTTTTTT	CAWGVTGIPGELFF
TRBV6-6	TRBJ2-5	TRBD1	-	TGTGCCAGCAGTTACTCGGACAGGGGAGAGACCCAGTACTTC	CASSYSDRGETQYF
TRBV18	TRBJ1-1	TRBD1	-	TGTGCCAGCTCGCTACAGGGGGGGTATGGTGAAGCTTTCTTT	CASSLQGGYGEAFF
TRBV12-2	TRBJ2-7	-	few	TGTGCAAGTCGCTTAGGCACCCAGGCGGGAGGGGCCTACGAGCAGTACTTC	CASRLGTQAGGAYEQYF
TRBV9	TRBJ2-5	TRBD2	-	TGTGCCAGCAGCGTAGGGGGCGGGAGAGAGACCCAGTACTTC	CASSVGGGRETQYF
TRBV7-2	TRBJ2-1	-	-	TGTGCCAGCAGCTCGAGCTGGGACTCCTACAATGAGCAGTTCTTC	CASSSSWDSYNEQFF
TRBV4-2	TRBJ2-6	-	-	TGTGCCAGCAGCCTATTTTTAGACTCTGGGGCCAACGTCCTGACTTTC	CASSLFLDSGANVLTF
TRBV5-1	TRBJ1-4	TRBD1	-	TGCGCCAGCAGCTTGGGACAGGGGGCGCTTGAAAAACTGTTTTTT	CASSLGQGALEKLFF
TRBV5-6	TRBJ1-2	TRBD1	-	TGTGCCAGCAGCTTGGACAGGGGCATTAACTATGGCTACACCTTC	CASSLDRGINYGYTF
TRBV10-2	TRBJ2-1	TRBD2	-	TGCGCCAGCAGTGGACTAGCGGGAGATGAGCAGTTCTTC	CASSGLAGDEQFF
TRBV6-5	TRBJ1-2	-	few	TGTGCCAGCGGCTCAGGTGGCGTGGGCGGGGGCTACACCTTC	CASGSGGVGGGYTF
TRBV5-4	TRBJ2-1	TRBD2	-	TGTGCCAGCAGCTTGTTGGGCGGGAGGGCCAATGAGCAGTTCTTC	CASSLLGGRANEQFF
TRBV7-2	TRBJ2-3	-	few	TGTGCCAGCAGCTATTCACTAGGGACCACAGATACGCAGTATTTT	CASSYSLGTTDTQYF
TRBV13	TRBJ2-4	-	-	TGTGCCAGCAGCCTGTGGACAGCCTCGGACATTCAGTACTTC	CASSLWTASDIQYF
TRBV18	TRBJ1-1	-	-	TGTGCCAGCTCACCATCCGGGCGCATTGAAGCTTTCTTT	CASSPSGRIEAFF
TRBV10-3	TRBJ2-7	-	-	TGTGCCATCAGCGACCCGGGACTTAACTACGAGCAGTACTTC	CAISDPGLNYEQYF
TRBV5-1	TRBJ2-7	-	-	TGCGCCAGCAGCTTGCGAGGGAATCGCGAGCAGTACTTC	CASSLRGNREQYF
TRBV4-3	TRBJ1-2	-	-	TGCGCCAGCAGCCAAGTGGGGAGCACTATCTCCGGCTACACCTTC	CASSQVGSTISGYTF
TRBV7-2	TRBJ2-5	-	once	TGTGCCAGCAGCCAGACTGGCTCGGGGACCCAGTACTTC	CASSQTGSGTQYF
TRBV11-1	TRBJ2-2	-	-	TGTGCCAGCAGCTTAGACGGTGGGTTCACCGGGGAGCTGTTTTTT	CASSLDGGFTGELFF
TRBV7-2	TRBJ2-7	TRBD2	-	TGTGCCAGCACCTGGACTAGCGGGAACTCCTACGAGCAGTACTTC	CASTWTSGNSYEQYF
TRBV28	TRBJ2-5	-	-	TGTGCCAGCGTTCGACCCGGCGAGACCCAGTACTTC	CASVRPGETQYF
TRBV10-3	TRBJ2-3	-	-	TGTGCCATCAGTGGAGGGGGGGACAGACAAAGCACAGATACGCAGTATTTT	CAISGGGDRQSTDTQYF
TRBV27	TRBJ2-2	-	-	TGTGCCAGCAGACGAAAACAGGGCACGAACACCGGGGAGCTGTTTTTT	CASRRKQGTNTGELFF
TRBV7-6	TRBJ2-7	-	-	TGTGCCAGCAGCCCCGTGGGGGTCTCCTACGAGCAGTACTTC	CASSPVGVSYEQYF